This TCR beta chain appears in the sequencing data of a study of T cells of healthy individuals. TCRdb re-called the 5' RACE reads with MiXCR, one entry per CDR3 protein. Here the sample spans 60,000 to 70,000 distinct CDR3 sequences, under 20% being singletons. This clonotype was counted between two and nine times. This receptor was obtained from a human donor in good health.

The CDR3 DNA follows: TGCAGTGCTAGAGCTGGCGGAAACATTCAGTACTTC. Encoded protein: CSARAGGNIQYF. The chain carries TRBV20-1 and TRBJ2-4; the D is unclear. From germline, CDR1 is DFQATT and CDR2 SNEGSKA (reference sequence). The CDR3 is 12 residues long. Trimming took 1 base from V and 6 from J, leaving 7 bases between them.